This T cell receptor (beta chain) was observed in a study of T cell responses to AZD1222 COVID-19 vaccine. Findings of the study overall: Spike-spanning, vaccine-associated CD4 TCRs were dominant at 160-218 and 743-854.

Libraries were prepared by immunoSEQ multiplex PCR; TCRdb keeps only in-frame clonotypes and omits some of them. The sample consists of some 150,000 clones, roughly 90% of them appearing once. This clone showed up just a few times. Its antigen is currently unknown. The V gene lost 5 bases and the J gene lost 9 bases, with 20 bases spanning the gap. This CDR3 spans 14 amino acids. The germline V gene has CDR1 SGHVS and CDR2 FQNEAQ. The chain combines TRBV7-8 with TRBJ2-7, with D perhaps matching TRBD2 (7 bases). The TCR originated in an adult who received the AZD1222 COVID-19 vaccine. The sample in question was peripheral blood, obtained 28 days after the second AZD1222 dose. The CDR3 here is CASSRQRDIIRQYF. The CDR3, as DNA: TGTGCCAGCAGCCGGCAGCGGGACATAATTAGGCAGTACTTC. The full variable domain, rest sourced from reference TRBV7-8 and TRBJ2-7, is GAGVSQSPRYKVAKRGQDVALRCDPISGHVSLFWYQQALGQGPEFLTYFQNEAQLDKSGLPSDRFFAERPEGSVSTLKIQRTQQEDSAVYLCASSRQRDIIRQYFGPGTRLTVT.